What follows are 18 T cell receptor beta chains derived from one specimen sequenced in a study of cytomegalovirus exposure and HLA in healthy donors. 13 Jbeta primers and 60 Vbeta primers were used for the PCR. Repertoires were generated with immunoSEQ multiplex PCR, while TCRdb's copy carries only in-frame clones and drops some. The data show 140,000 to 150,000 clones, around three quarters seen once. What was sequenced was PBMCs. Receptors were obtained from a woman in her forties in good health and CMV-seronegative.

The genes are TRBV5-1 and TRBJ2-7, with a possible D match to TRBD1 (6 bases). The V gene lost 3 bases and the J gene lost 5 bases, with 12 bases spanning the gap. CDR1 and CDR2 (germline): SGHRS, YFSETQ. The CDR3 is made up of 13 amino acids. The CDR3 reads CASSSPGVNEQYF. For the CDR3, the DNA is TGCGCCAGCAGCTCCCCAGGGGTAAACGAGCAGTACTTC.

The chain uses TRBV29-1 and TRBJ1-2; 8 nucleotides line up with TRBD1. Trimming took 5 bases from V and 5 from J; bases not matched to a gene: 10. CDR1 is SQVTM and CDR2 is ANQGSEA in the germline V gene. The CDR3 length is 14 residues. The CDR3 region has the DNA TGCAGCGTTTTTGCAGGGGGCCAAACTTATGGCTACACCTTC. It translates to CSVFAGGQTYGYTF.

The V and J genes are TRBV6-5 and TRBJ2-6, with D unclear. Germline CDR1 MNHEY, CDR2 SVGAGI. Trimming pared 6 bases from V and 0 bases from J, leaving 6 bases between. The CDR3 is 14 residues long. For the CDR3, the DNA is TGTGCCAGCAGCCGCAGCTCTGGGGCCAACGTCCTGACTTTC. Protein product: CASSRSSGANVLTF.

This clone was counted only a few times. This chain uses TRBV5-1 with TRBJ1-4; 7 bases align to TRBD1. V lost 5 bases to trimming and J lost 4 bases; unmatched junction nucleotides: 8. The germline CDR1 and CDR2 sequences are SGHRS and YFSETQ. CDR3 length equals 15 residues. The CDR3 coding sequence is TGCGCCAGCAGGGACACCGGGACAGTTAATGAAAAACTGTTTTTT. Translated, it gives CASRDTGTVNEKLFF.

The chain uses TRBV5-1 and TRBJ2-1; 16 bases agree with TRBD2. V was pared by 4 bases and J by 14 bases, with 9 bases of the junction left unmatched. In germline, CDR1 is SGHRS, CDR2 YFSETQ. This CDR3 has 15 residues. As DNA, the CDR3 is TGCGCCAGCAGCGGAGGGACTAGCGGGGGGGCCAGGGAGTTCTTC. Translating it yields CASSGGTSGGAREFF. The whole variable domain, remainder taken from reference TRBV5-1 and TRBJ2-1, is KAGVTQTPRYLIKTRGQQVTLSCSPISGHRSVSWYQQTPGQGLQFLFEYFSETQRNKGNFPGRFSGRQFSNSRSEMNVSTLELGDSALYLCASSGGTSGGAREFFGPGTRLTVL.

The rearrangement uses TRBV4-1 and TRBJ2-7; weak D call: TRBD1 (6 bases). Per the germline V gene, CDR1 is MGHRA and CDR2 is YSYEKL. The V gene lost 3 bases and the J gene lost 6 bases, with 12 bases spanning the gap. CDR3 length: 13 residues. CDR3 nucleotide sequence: TGCGCCAGCAGCCAGGTACAGGGATCCGAGCAGTACTTC. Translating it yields CASSQVQGSEQYF.

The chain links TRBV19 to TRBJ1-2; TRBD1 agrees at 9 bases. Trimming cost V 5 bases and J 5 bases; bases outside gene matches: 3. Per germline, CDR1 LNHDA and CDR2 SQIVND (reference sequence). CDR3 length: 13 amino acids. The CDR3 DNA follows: TGTGCCAGTAGTCTGACAGGGGGATATGGCTACACCTTC. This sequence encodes CASSLTGGYGYTF.

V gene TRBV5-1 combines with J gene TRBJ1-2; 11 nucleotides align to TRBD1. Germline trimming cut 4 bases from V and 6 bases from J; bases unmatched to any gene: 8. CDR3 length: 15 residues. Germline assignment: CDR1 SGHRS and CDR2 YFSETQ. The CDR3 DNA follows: TGCGCCAGCAGCCCCGGACAGGGGGCGAGTAATGGCTACACCTTC. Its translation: CASSPGQGASNGYTF.

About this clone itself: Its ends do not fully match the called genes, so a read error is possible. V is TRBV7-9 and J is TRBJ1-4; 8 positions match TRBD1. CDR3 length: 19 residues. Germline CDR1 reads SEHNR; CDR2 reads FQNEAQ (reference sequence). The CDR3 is CSSSPPIDRGFATNEKLFF. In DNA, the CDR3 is TGTTCCAGCAGCCCCCCAATTGACAGGGGCTTTGCAACTAATGAAAAACTGTTTTTT.

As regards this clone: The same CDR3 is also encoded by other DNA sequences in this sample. DNA of the CDR3: TGCGCCAGCAGCTCAATTCCGACATTCCCTGAGGAGCTGTTTTTT. This encodes CASSSIPTFPEELFF. The rearrangement uses TRBV5-1 and TRBJ2-2, with D unclear. CDR1 is SGHRS, CDR2 YFSETQ, per germline. Trimming took off 3 bases at V and 10 bases at J, with 19 bases between the two ends. The CDR3 loop spans 15 amino acids.

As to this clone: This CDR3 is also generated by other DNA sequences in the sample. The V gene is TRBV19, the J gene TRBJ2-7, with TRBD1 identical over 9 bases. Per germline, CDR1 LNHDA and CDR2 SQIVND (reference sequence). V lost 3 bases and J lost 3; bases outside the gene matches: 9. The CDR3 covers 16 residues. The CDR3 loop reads CASSIVADRGNYEQYF. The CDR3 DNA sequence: TGTGCCAGTAGTATTGTTGCAGACAGGGGGAACTACGAGCAGTACTTC.

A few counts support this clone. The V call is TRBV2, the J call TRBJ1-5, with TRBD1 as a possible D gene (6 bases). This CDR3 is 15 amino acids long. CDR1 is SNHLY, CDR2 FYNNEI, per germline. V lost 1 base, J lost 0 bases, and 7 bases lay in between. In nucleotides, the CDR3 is TGTGCCAGCAGTGAAGGGACAGCTAGCAATCAGCCCCAGCATTTT. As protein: CASSEGTASNQPQHF.

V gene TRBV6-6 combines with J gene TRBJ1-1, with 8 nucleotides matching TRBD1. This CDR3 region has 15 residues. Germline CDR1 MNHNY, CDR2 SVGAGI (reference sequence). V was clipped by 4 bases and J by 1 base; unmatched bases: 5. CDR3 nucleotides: TGTGCCAGCAGTTCTGACAGGGGAGGGAACACTGAAGCTTTCTTT. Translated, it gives CASSSDRGGNTEAFF.

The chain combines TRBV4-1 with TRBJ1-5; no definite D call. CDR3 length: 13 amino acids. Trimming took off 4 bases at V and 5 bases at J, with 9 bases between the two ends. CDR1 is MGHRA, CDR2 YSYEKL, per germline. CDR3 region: CASSLERDQPQHF. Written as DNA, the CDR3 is TGCGCCAGCAGCCTAGAAAGAGATCAGCCCCAGCATTTT.

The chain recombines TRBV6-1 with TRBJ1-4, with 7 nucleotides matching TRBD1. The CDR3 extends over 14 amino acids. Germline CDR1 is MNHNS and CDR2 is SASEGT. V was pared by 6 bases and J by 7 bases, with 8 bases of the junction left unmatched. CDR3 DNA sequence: TGTGCCAGCAGGCCAGGGGGGAGCGGTGAAAAACTGTTTTTT. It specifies CASRPGGSGEKLFF.

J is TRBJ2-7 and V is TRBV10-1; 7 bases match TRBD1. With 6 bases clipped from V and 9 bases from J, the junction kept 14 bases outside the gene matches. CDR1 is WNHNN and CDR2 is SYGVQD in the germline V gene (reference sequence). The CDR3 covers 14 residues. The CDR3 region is CASSASDRALGQYF. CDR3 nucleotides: TGCGCCAGCAGCGCATCCGACAGGGCACTTGGGCAGTACTTC.

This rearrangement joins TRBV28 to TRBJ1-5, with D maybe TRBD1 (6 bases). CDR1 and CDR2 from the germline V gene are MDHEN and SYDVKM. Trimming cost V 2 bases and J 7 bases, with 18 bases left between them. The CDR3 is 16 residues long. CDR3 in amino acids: CASSLGGAGAGQPQHF. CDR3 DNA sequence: TGTGCCAGCAGTTTAGGGGGCGCAGGGGCTGGGCAGCCCCAGCATTTT.

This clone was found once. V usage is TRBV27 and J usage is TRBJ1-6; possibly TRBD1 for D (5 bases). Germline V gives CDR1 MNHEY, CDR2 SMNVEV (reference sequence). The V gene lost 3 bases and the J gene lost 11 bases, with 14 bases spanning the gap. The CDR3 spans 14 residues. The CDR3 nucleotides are TGTGCCAGCAGTTTGTGGGGGGAGTTGGCACCCCTCCACTTT. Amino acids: CASSLWGELAPLHF.